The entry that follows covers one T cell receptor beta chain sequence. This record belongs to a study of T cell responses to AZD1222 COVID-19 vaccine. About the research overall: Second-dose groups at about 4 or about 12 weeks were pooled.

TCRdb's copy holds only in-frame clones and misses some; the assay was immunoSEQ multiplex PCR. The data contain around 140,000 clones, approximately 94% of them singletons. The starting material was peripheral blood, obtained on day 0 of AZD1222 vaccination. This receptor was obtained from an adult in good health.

This CDR3 reads CSVGAGGRMETQYF. The CDR3 nucleotides read TGCAGCGTTGGGGCCGGGGGGCGCATGGAGACCCAGTACTTC. The chain links TRBV29-1 to TRBJ2-5; a weak D match, TRBD2 (7 bases). Germline V gene data show CDR1 as SQVTM and CDR2 as ANQGSEA. The CDR3 spans 14 residues. Trimming took off 4 bases at V and 5 bases at J, with 17 bases between the two ends.